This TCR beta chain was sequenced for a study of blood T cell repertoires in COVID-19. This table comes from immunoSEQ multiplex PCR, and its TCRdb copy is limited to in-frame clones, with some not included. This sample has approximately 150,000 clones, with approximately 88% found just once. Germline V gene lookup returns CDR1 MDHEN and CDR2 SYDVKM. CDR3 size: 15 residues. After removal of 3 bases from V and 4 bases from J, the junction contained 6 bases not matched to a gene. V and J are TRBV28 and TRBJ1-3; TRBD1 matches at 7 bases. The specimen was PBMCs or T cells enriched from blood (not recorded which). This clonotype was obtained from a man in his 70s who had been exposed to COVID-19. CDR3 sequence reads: CASSLTGSSGNTIYF. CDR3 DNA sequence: TGTGCCAGCAGTTTGACAGGGTCGAGCGGAAACACCATATATTTT.